Listed here are 8 T cell receptor beta chains from one sample, sequenced in a study of shared clonotypes between healthy human individuals. CD45RO-negative cells were positively selected for CCR7, leaving out terminally differentiated effector memory CD45RA+ cells. Measured with immunoSEQ multiplex PCR; TCRdb has only the in-frame clones, and not every one. The sample has around 1,900,000 clones; about 94% are singletons. The sequenced material came from naive CD8+ T cells from PBMCs. All receptors derive from a young man in good health. Some clones in this sample may be carry-over from other donors' samples.

This chain connects TRBV27 to TRBJ1-2, with unresolved D. Germline CDR1 and CDR2: MNHEY and SMNVEV (reference sequence). CDR3 length: 17 residues. Trimming took off 5 bases at V and 4 bases at J, with 23 bases between the two ends. The CDR3 region has the DNA TGTGCCAGCAGTCGTTCTCGGGTGGAGGGATTTCCCTATGGCTACACCTTC. This translates into CASSRSRVEGFPYGYTF.

The gene calls are TRBV4-3 and TRBJ2-5; the D gene is possibly TRBD2 (6 bases). V lost 0 bases and J 5 bases, leaving 10 bases between the germline ends. CDR1 and CDR2 (germline): LGHNA, YSLEER. CDR3 length: 14 residues. CDR3 in DNA: TGCGCCAGCAGCCAAGATTTAGGAGGGGAGACCCAGTACTTC. Translated: CASSQDLGGETQYF.

This chain uses TRBV18 with TRBJ2-7; possibly TRBD1 or TRBD2 for D (5 bases each). Germline CDR1 is KGHSH and CDR2 is LQKENI. The V end was cut by 6 bases, the J end by 7 bases, with 13 bases between. This CDR3 is 12 amino acids long. CDR3 coding DNA: TGTGCCAGCTCTGATAGGGACGGTGAGCAGTACTTC. Its protein is CASSDRDGEQYF.

Here the CDR3 reads CAAPGRTYYEQYF. In nucleotides, the CDR3 is TGTGCGGCCCCGGGGCGGACTTACTACGAGCAGTACTTC. The V call is TRBV5-8, the J call TRBJ2-7, with D perhaps being TRBD1 or TRBD2 (5 bases each). The CDR3 contains 13 residues. Germline CDR1 is SGHTS and CDR2 is YDEGEE.

Only a few counts were recorded for this clone. This chain uses TRBV7-2 with TRBJ1-1; D call uncertain. Germline V gene data show CDR1 as SGHTA and CDR2 as FQGNSA. The CDR3 loop spans 14 amino acids. V was clipped by 2 bases and J by 2 bases, with 9 bases between them. As DNA, the CDR3 is TGTGCCAGCAGCTTACTGGGCAGTAACACTGAAGCTTTCTTT. Translated, it gives CASSLLGSNTEAFF.

The chain joins TRBV4-3 to TRBJ1-2; tentative D call: TRBD1 (6 bases). The ends were cut back, 4 bases at V and 2 bases at J, with 23 bases in the middle. The CDR3 covers 18 residues. Germline CDR1 LGHNA, CDR2 YSLEER. As DNA, the CDR3 is TGCGCCAGCAGCCCGACCGACCGAGGGACACTCAGAAACTATGGCTACACCTTC. Translating gives CASSPTDRGTLRNYGYTF.

The chain uses TRBV6-1 and TRBJ2-7; no definite D call. Germline V CDR1 and CDR2: MNHNS, SASEGT. V shed 0 bases and J shed 2 bases, with 5 bases lying between them. The CDR3 spans 13 residues. The CDR3 DNA follows: TGTGCCAGCAGTGAAGCGTTCCCCTACGAGCAGTACTTC. Translating gives CASSEAFPYEQYF.

V is TRBV7-9 and J is TRBJ2-1; TRBD2 matches 10 bases. Germline lookup yields CDR1 SEHNR and CDR2 FQNEAQ (reference sequence). The CDR3 is made up of 16 amino acids. The trim removed 5 bases at V and 8 bases at J, leaving 12 bases unmatched. The CDR3 region has the DNA TGTGCCAGCAGCCCCCGACTAGCGGGTTTGGAAGATGAGCAGTTCTTC. It is translated as CASSPRLAGLEDEQFF.